At least ten counts were recorded for the clone carrying this TCR beta chain. Antigen: not known. These data come from a study of blood T cells in healthy people across ages. A second about 6 to 12 cycle PCR used barcoded and J-beta primers. TCRdb fed the 5' RACE reads into MiXCR, producing one record per CDR3 protein. The sample comprises about 1.1 million distinct CDR3 sequences, more than 30% of which are singletons, and roughly 13% rests with the top ten. Study conclusions and caveats: In older individuals, TCR beta diversity per million T cells was lower, falling roughly linearly with age. Versus aged donors, long-lived donors had higher diversity and more naive CD4+ cells.

The sample providers were healthy Caucasian people from Russia, aged about 6 to 95. Each donor gave 9 to 10 milliliters of peripheral blood. The CDR3 runs to 11 residues. V lost 7 bases and J lost 7, with 8 bases in between. The sequence derives from a man aged 18-30 years in good health. V usage is TRBV12-3 or TRBV12-4 and J usage is TRBJ2-1, with D perhaps TRBD1 (5 bases). The sample was blood. The CDR3 DNA reads as TGTGCCAGCACCTCAGGGAATGAGCAGTTCTTC. As protein: CASTSGNEQFF.